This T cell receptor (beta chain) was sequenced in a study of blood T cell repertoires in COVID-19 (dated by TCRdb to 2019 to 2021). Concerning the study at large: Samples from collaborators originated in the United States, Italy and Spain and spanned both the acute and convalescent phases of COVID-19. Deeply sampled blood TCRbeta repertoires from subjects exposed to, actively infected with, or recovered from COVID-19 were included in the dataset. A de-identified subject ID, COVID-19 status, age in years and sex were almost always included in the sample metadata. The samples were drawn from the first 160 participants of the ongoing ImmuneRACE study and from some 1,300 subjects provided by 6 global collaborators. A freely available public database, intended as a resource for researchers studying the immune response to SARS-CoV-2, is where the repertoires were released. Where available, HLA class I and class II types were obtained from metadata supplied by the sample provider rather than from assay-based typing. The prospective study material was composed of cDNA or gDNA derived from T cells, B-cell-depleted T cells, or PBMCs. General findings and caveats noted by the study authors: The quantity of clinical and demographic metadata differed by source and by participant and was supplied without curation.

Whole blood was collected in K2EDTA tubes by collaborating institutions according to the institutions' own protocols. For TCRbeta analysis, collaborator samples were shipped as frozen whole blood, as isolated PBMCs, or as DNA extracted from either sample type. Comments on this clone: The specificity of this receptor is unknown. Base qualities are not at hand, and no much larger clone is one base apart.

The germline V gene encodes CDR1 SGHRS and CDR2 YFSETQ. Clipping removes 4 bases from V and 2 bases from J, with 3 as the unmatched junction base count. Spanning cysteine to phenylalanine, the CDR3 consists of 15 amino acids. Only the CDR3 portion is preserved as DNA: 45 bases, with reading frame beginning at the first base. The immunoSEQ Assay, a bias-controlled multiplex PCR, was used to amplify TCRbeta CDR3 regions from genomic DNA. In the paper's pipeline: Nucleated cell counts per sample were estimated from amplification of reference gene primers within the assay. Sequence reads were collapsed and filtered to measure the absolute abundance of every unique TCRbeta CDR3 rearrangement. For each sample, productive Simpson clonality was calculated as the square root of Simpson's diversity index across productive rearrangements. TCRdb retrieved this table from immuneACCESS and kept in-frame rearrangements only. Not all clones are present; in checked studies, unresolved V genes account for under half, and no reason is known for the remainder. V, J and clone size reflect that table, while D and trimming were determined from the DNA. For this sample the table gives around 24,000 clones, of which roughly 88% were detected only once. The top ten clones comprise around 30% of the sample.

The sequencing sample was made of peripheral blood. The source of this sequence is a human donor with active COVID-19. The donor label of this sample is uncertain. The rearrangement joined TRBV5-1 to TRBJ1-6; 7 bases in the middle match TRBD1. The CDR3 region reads CASSPRGPYNSPLHF. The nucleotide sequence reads TGCGCCAGCAGCCCGAGGGGGCCCTATAATTCACCCCTCCACTTT.